The source of this TCR beta chain is a study of identical twins. Study-wide findings and caveats: Invariant populations such as MAIT and iNKT cells could partly muddle zero-insertion analyses.

In the case of this clonotype: The antigen is undetermined.

Template switching created a universal primer site, and the cDNA included unique molecular identifiers. Using its own MiXCR run on the 5' RACE reads, TCRdb lists one record per CDR3 protein. The table includes 1.5 million to 2 million distinct CDR3 sequences, about 31% detected once. V shed 1 base, J shed 4 bases, and the junction held 8 bases outside the gene matches. The CDR3 has 17 amino acids. Germline CDR1 reads MGHRA; CDR2 reads YSYEKL. The sequence was collected from a newborn girl in good health. The rearrangement links TRBV4-1 to TRBJ2-2; 8 bases map to TRBD2. Sequenced input: cord blood. The CDR3, as DNA: TGCGCCAGCAGCCAAGGACTCCGGCTAGCGGGCACCGGGGAGCTGTTTTTT. Its translation is CASSQGLRLAGTGELFF.